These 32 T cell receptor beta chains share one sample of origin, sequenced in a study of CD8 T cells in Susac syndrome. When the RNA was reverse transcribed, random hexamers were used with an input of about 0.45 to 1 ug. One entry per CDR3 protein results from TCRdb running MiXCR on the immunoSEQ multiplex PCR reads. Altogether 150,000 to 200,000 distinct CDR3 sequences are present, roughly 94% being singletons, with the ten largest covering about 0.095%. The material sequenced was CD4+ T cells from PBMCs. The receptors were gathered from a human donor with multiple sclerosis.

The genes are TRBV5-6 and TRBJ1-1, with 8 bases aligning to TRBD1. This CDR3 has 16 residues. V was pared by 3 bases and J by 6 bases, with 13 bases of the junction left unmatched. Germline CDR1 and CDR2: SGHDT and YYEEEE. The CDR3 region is CASSSGTGPYGAEAFF. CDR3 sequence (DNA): TGTGCCAGCAGCTCCGGGACAGGACCCTACGGCGCTGAAGCTTTCTTT.

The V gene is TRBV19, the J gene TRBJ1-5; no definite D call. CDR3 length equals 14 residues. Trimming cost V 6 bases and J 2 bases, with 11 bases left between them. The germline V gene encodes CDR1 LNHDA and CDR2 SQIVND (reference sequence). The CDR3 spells CASRSNIGNQPQHF. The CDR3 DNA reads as TGTGCCAGTAGGTCCAATATCGGCAATCAGCCCCAGCATTTT. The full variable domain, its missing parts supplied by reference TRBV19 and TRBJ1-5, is DGGITQSPKYLFRKEGQNVTLSCEQNLNHDAMYWYRQDPGQGLRLIYYSQIVNDFQKGDIAEGYSVSREKKESFPLTVTSAQKNPTAFYLCASRSNIGNQPQHFGDGTRLSIL.

This CDR3 is CASSHAGLAGNTGELFF. The CDR3 nucleotides are TGCGCCAGCAGCCATGCCGGACTAGCGGGAAACACCGGGGAGCTGTTTTTT. The chain is built from TRBV4-3 and TRBJ2-2; 12 positions match TRBD2. V gave up 3 bases and J gave up 2 bases; unmatched junction bases: 4. The CDR3 consists of 17 residues. Germline assignment: CDR1 LGHNA and CDR2 YSLEER.

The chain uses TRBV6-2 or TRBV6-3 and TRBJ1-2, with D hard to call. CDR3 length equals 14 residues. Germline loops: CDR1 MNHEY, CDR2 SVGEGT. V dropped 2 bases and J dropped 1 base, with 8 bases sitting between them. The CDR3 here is CASSYGVLNYGYTF. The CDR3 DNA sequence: TGTGCCAGCAGTTACGGGGTTCTTAACTATGGCTACACCTTC.

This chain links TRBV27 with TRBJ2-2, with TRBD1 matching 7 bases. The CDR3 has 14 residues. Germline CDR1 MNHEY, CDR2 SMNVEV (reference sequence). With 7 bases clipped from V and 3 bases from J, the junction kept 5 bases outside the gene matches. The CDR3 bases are TGTGCCAGCACTACCGACAGGGACACCGGGGAGCTGTTTTTT. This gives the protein CASTTDRDTGELFF.

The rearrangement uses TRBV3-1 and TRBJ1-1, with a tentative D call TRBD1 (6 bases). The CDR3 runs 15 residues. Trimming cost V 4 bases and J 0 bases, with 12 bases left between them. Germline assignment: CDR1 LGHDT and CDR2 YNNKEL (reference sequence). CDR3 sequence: CASSPAGTLNTEAFF. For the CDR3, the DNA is TGTGCCAGCAGCCCCGCCGGGACACTGAACACTGAAGCTTTCTTT.

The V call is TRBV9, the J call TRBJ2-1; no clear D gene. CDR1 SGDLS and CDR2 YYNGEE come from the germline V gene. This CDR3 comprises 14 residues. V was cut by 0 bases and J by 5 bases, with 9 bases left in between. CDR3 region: CASSVGPRNNEQFF. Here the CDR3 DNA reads TGTGCCAGCAGCGTAGGACCCAGGAACAATGAGCAGTTCTTC.

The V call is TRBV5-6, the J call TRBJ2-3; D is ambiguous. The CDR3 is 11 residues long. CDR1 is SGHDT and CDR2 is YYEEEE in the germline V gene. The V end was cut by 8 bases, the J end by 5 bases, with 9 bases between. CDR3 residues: CASHRKDTQYF. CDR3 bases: TGTGCCAGTCATCGTAAAGATACGCAGTATTTT. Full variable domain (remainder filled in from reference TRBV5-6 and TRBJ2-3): DAGVTQSPTHLIKTRGQQVTLRCSPKSGHDTVSWYQQALGQGPQFIFQYYEEEERQRGNFPDRFSGHQFPNYSSELNVNALLLGDSALYLCASHRKDTQYFGPGTRLTVL.

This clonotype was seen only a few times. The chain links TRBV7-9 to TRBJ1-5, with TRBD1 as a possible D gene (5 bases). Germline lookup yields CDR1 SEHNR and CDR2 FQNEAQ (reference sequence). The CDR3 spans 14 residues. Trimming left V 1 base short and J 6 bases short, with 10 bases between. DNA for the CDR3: TGTGCCAGCAGCTTAGTAGGGGCGGGTCAGCCCCAGCATTTT. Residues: CASSLVGAGQPQHF.

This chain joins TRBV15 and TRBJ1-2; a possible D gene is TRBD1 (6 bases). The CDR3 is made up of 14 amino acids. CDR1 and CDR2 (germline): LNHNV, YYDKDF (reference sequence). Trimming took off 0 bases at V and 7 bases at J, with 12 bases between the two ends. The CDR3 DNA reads TGTGCCACCAGCAGAGAAGGAGGGGGAACTGGCTACACCTTC. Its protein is CATSREGGGTGYTF.

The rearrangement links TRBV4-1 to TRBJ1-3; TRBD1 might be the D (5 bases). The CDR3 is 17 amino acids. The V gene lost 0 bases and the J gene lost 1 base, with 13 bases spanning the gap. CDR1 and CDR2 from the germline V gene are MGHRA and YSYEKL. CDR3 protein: CASSQEGLGASGNTIYF. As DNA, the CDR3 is TGCGCCAGCAGCCAAGAAGGGCTAGGGGCGTCTGGAAACACCATATATTTT.

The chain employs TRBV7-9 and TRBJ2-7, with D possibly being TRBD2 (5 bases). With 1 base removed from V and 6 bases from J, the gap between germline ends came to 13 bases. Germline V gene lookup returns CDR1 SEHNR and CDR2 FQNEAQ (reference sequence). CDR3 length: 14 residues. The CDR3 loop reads CASSLGRGEGEQYF. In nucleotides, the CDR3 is TGTGCCAGCAGCTTAGGCCGGGGAGAAGGCGAGCAGTACTTC.

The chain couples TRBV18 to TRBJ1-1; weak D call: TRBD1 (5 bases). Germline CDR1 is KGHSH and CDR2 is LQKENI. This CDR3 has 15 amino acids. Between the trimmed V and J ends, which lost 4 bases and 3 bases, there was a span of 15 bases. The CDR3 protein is CASSLGTGDYTEAFF. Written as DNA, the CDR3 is TGTGCCAGCTCACTCGGGACGGGGGATTACACTGAAGCTTTCTTT.

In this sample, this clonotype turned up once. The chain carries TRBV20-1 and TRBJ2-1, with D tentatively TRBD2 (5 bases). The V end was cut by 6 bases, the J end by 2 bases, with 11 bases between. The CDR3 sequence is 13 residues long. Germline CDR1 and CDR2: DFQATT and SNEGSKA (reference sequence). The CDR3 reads CSAGSGTYNEQFF. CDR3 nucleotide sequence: TGCAGTGCGGGATCCGGGACCTACAATGAGCAGTTCTTC.

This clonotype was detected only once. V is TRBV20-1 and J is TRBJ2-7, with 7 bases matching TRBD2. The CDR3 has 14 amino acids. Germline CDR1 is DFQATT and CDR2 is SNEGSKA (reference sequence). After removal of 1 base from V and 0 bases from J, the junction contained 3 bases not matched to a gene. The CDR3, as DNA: TGCAGTGCTAGAGCTAGCGGACTCTCCTACGAGCAGTACTTC. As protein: CSARASGLSYEQYF.

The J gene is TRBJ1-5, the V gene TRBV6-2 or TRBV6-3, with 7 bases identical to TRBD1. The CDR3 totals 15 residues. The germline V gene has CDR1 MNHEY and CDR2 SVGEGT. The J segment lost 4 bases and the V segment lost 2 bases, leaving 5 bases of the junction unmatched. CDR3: CASSYRDSRNQPQHF. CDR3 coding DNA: TGTGCCAGCAGTTACAGGGACAGCCGTAATCAGCCCCAGCATTTT.

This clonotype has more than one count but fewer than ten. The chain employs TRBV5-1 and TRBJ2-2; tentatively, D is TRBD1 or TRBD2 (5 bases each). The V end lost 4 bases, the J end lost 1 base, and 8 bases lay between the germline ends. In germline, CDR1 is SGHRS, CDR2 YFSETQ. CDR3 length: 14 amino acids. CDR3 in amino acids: CASSRDGNTGELFF. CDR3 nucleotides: TGCGCCAGCAGCCGGGACGGGAACACCGGGGAGCTGTTTTTT.

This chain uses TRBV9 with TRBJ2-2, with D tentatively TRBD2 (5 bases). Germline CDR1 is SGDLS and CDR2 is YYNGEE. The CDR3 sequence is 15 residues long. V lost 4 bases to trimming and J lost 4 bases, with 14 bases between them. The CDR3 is CASSPRRAGTGELFF. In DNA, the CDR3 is TGTGCCAGCAGCCCCCGTAGGGCGGGCACCGGGGAGCTGTTTTTT. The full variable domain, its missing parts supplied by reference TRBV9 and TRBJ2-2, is DSGVTQTPKHLITATGQRVTLRCSPRSGDLSVYWYQQSLDQGLQFLIQYYNGEERAKGNILERFSAQQFPDLHSELNLSSLELGDSALYFCASSPRRAGTGELFFGEGSRLTVL.

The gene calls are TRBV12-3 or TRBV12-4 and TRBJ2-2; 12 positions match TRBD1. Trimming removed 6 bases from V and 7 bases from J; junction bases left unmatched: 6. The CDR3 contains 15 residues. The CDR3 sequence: CASSTGTGGIGELFF. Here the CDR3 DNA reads TGTGCCAGCAGCACCGGGACAGGGGGCATCGGGGAGCTGTTTTTT.

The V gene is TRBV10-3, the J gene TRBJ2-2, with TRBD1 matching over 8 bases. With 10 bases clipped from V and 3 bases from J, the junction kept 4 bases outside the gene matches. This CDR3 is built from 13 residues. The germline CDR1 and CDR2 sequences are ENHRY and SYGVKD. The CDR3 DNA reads TGTGCCACTCGACAGGGGTACACCGGGGAGCTGTTTTTT. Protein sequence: CATRQGYTGELFF.

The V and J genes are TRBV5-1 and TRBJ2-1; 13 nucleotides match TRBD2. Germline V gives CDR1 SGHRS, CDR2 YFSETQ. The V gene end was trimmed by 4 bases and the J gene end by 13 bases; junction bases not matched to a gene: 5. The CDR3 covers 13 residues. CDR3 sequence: CASSTGLAGYQFF. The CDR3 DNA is TGCGCCAGCAGCACGGGACTAGCGGGATATCAGTTCTTC.

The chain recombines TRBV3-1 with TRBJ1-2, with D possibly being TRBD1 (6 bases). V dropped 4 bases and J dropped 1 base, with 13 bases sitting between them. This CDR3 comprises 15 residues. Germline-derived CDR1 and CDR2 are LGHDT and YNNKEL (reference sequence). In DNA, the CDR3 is TGTGCCAGCAGCCTAGGACAGCTCAATAACTATGGCTACACCTTC. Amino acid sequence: CASSLGQLNNYGYTF. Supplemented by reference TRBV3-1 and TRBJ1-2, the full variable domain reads DTAVSQTPKYLVTQMGNDKSIKCEQNLGHDTMYWYKQDSKKFLKIMFSYNNKELIINETVPNRFSPKSPDKAHLNLHINSLELGDSAVYFCASSLGQLNNYGYTFGSGTRLTVV.

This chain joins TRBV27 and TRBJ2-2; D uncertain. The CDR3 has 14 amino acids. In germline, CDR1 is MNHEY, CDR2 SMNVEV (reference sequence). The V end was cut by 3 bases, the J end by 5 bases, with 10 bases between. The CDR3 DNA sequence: TGTGCCAGCAGTTTGTGGGCCACAACCGGGGAGCTGTTTTTT. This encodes CASSLWATTGELFF.

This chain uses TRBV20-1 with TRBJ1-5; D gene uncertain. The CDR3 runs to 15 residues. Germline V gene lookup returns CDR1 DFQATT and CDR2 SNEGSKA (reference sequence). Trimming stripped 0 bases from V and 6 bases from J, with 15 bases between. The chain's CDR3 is CSARDWSSDSQPQHF. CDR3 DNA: TGCAGTGCTAGAGATTGGTCCTCGGATAGTCAGCCCCAGCATTTT.

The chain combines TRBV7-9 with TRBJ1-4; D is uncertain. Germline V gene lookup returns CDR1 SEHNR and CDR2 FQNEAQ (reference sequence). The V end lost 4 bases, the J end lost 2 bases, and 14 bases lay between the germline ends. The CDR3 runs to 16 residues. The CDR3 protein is CASSSPGLPTNEKLFF. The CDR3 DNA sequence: TGTGCCAGCAGCTCCCCGGGATTACCGACTAATGAAAAACTGTTTTTT.

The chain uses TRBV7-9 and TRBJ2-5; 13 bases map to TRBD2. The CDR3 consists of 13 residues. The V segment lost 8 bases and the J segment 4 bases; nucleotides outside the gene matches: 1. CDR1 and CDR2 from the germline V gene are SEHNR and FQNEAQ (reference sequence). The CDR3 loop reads CASRLAGGETQYF. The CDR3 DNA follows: TGTGCCAGCCGACTAGCGGGAGGAGAGACCCAGTACTTC.

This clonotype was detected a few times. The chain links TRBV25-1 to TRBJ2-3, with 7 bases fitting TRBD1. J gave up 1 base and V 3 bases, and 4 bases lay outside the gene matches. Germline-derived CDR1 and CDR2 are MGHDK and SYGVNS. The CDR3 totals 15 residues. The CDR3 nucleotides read TGTGCCAGCAGTGATCACGGGACAGGCACAGATACGCAGTATTTT. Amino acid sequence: CASSDHGTGTDTQYF.

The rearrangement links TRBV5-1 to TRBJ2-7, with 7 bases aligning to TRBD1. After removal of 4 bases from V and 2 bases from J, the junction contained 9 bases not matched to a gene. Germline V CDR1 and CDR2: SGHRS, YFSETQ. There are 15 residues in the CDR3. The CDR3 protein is CASSRDSLRPYEQYF. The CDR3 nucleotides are TGCGCCAGCAGCCGGGACAGTTTACGCCCCTACGAGCAGTACTTC.

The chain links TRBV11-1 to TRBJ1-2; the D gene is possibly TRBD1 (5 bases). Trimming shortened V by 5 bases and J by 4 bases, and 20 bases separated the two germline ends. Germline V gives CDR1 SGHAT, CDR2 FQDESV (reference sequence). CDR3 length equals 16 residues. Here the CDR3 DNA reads TGTGCCAGCAGCCCCCGACAGCGCCAACGGAGCTATGGCTACACCTTC. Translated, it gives CASSPRQRQRSYGYTF.

CDR3 DNA sequence: TGCAGTGCTAGGTGGCAGCAAGAGACCCAGTACTTC. This codes for CSARWQQETQYF. V is TRBV20-1 and J is TRBJ2-5, with D unclear. The germline V gene has CDR1 DFQATT and CDR2 SNEGSKA (reference sequence). The CDR3 extends over 12 amino acids. Between the trimmed V and J ends, which lost 3 bases and 2 bases, there was a span of 7 bases.

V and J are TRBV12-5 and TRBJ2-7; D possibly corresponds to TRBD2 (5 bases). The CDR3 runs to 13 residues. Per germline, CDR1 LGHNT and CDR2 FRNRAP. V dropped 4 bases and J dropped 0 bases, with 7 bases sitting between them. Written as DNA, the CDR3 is TGTGCTAGTGGTTGGGGAGACTCCTACGAGCAGTACTTC. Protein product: CASGWGDSYEQYF.

The CDR3 DNA follows: TGCGCCAGCAGCTTCTTAGGGTCGGGCAGCACTGAAGCTTTCTTT. This sequence encodes CASSFLGSGSTEAFF. The rearrangement uses TRBV5-1 and TRBJ1-1; D gene uncertain. V lost 2 bases and J 4 bases, leaving 15 bases between the germline ends. Germline V gives CDR1 SGHRS, CDR2 YFSETQ. The CDR3 length is 15 residues.